Listed below are T cell receptor beta chains from one sample, sequenced in a study of cytomegalovirus exposure and HLA in healthy donors. Clones were sequenced by immunoSEQ multiplex PCR, and TCRdb holds only the in-frame ones, with some missing. The sample yields approximately 100,000 clones, about 80% seen once. The source material was PBMCs. All receptors derive from a woman in her thirties or forties in good health and CMV-seronegative. CDR3s leave out the opening cysteine and the closing phenylalanine or tryptophan. Only some rows state a clone size, as once, few, many or a class for expanded clones.

CDR3 protein: ASSPDRVRGYT
clone size: -
J gene: TRBJ1-2
V gene: TRBV28

CDR3 protein: ASRTQGVSNQPQH
clone size: -
J gene: TRBJ1-5
V gene: TRBV2

CDR3 protein: ASTGGAGGTDTQY
clone size: -
J gene: TRBJ2-3
V gene: TRBV5-1

CDR3 protein: ASSPAGGRQETQY
clone size: few
J gene: TRBJ2-5
V gene: TRBV18

CDR3 protein: ASTFKDRANTEAF
clone size: -
J gene: TRBJ1-1
V gene: TRBV7-2

CDR3 protein: AWSWRGGRNEQY
clone size: -
J gene: -
V gene: TRBV30

CDR3 protein: ASSVRGQGVTGELF
clone size: -
J gene: TRBJ2-2
V gene: TRBV5-4

CDR3 protein: ASSDGAPTSGSNTGELF
clone size: -
J gene: TRBJ2-2
V gene: TRBV6-1

CDR3 protein: ASSRAGVSGNTIY
clone size: -
J gene: TRBJ1-3
V gene: TRBV28

CDR3 protein: ASSWTRVIDNQPQH
clone size: -
J gene: TRBJ1-5
V gene: TRBV5-8

CDR3 protein: ASSQDRDIEQPQH
clone size: -
J gene: TRBJ1-5
V gene: TRBV4-3

CDR3 protein: ASRDSSGNTIY
clone size: -
J gene: TRBJ1-3
V gene: TRBV7-9

CDR3 protein: ASAPSASSTDTQY
clone size: -
J gene: TRBJ2-3
V gene: TRBV6-1

CDR3 protein: ASGVGWGDNEQF
clone size: -
J gene: TRBJ2-1
V gene: TRBV14

CDR3 protein: ASSPWGTYNEQF
clone size: -
J gene: TRBJ2-1
V gene: TRBV9

CDR3 protein: AIRVDKVNTEAF
clone size: -
J gene: TRBJ1-1
V gene: TRBV10-3

CDR3 protein: ACGREELF
clone size: once
J gene: TRBJ1-4
V gene: TRBV30

CDR3 protein: SWLGVEQF
clone size: -
J gene: TRBJ2-1
V gene: TRBV20-1

CDR3 protein: ASSYGNTYEQY
clone size: -
J gene: TRBJ2-7
V gene: TRBV27

CDR3 protein: ASSKTQIANQPQH
clone size: -
J gene: TRBJ1-5
V gene: TRBV19

CDR3 protein: ASSPPTGANTEAF
clone size: -
J gene: TRBJ1-1
V gene: TRBV11-2

CDR3 protein: ASSPSGQGGTNSPLH
clone size: -
J gene: TRBJ1-6
V gene: TRBV18

CDR3 protein: ASSLSRGMNTEAF
clone size: -
J gene: TRBJ1-1
V gene: TRBV5-1

CDR3 protein: ASSGTGQRNQPQH
clone size: -
J gene: TRBJ1-5
V gene: TRBV19

CDR3 protein: ASSQSRWTGGSYEQY
clone size: -
J gene: TRBJ2-7
V gene: TRBV4-3

CDR3 protein: ASTQLGGGVNEQF
clone size: -
J gene: TRBJ2-1
V gene: TRBV28

CDR3 protein: ASARDRVDNEQF
clone size: -
J gene: TRBJ2-1
V gene: TRBV5-6

CDR3 protein: ASSIVDKPYEQY
clone size: once
J gene: TRBJ2-7
V gene: TRBV19

CDR3 protein: ASSTGLVQEQY
clone size: -
J gene: TRBJ2-7
V gene: TRBV11-2

CDR3 protein: ASSLGSPGANVLT
clone size: once
J gene: TRBJ2-6
V gene: TRBV7-9

CDR3 protein: ASSHGANTEAF
clone size: once
J gene: TRBJ1-1
V gene: TRBV7-7

CDR3 protein: ASSFFGTGGYGYT
clone size: -
J gene: TRBJ1-2
V gene: TRBV27

CDR3 protein: ASSLKTGPNTGELF
clone size: -
J gene: TRBJ2-2
V gene: TRBV5-1

CDR3 protein: ASSQDQGLGGELF
clone size: -
J gene: TRBJ2-2
V gene: TRBV28

CDR3 protein: ASTLGRGLNTEAF
clone size: -
J gene: TRBJ1-1
V gene: TRBV5-6

CDR3 protein: ASRQAGGVYNEQF
clone size: -
J gene: TRBJ2-1
V gene: TRBV6-6

CDR3 protein: ASSLKRLVNTGELF
clone size: -
J gene: TRBJ2-2
V gene: TRBV7-8

CDR3 protein: ASSIPTGGRYNEQF
clone size: once
J gene: TRBJ2-1
V gene: TRBV7-9

CDR3 protein: ASSKTGTANTGELF
clone size: few
J gene: TRBJ2-2
V gene: TRBV9

CDR3 protein: ASSLAPGQGATNEKLF
clone size: -
J gene: TRBJ1-4
V gene: TRBV5-1

CDR3 protein: ASSALERGAETDTQY
clone size: -
J gene: TRBJ2-3
V gene: TRBV2

CDR3 protein: ASSLGSGSGWEQF
clone size: few
J gene: TRBJ2-1
V gene: TRBV7-2

CDR3 protein: ASSVGGGSEQY
clone size: -
J gene: -
V gene: TRBV9

CDR3 protein: ASQSLGGNQPQH
clone size: few
J gene: TRBJ1-5
V gene: TRBV6-4

CDR3 protein: AIRGDRSPTDTQY
clone size: -
J gene: TRBJ2-3
V gene: TRBV10-3

CDR3 protein: ASSWGQGGNEQF
clone size: -
J gene: TRBJ2-1
V gene: TRBV5-1

CDR3 protein: ASSWTSGRLYEQY
clone size: -
J gene: TRBJ2-7
V gene: TRBV6-5

CDR3 protein: ASSIGVSGSTDTQY
clone size: -
J gene: TRBJ2-3
V gene: TRBV7-8

CDR3 protein: ASSTTRVYEQY
clone size: -
J gene: TRBJ2-7
V gene: TRBV19

CDR3 protein: AWSKGAGPGYT
clone size: -
J gene: TRBJ1-2
V gene: TRBV30

CDR3 protein: ASFQDNQPQH
clone size: -
J gene: TRBJ1-5
V gene: TRBV28